The 23 T cell receptor beta chains reported below all come from one sample, sequenced in a study of shared clonotypes between healthy human individuals (TCRdb year 2020). Preparation of the library involved the immunoSEQ multiplex PCR assay. TCRdb limited this immuneACCESS table to in-frame rearrangements with V and J called. A share of clones is missing; checked studies link under half to unresolved V genes, and the rest is unexplained. In all, the sample holds roughly 2 million clones, and about 95% of those were seen once. 0.13% of the sample belongs to the ten largest clones. The sample was naive CD4+ T cells sorted from blood. The meaning of the sample's cell subset or site label: CD45RA+ positively selected. These receptor sequences come from a man younger than 35 in good health.

The genes are TRBV19 and TRBJ2-1; 9 positions agree with TRBD2. Germline V gene data show CDR1 as LNHDA and CDR2 as SQIVND (reference sequence). The CDR3 consists of 17 residues. V lost 2 bases and J lost 9; bases outside the gene matches: 14. CDR3 amino acids: CASSIKSLAGKTSEQFF. Written as DNA, the CDR3 is TGTGCCAGTAGTATAAAATCACTAGCGGGCAAGACTTCTGAGCAGTTCTTC.

The V call is TRBV4-1, the J call TRBJ1-1; D gene unclear. Trimming stripped 5 bases from V and 0 bases from J, with 19 bases between. In germline, CDR1 is MGHRA, CDR2 YSYEKL. The CDR3 length is 17 residues. CDR3 sequence: CASSYKMAERLNTEAFF. The CDR3 DNA is TGCGCCAGCAGCTACAAGATGGCCGAACGGCTGAACACTGAAGCTTTCTTT.

V gene TRBV5-1 combines with J gene TRBJ2-3; 8 nucleotides match TRBD2. V dropped 4 bases and J dropped 5; count of bases not matched to a gene: 6. Germline loops: CDR1 SGHRS, CDR2 YFSETQ. The CDR3 length is 14 residues. CDR3 in DNA: TGCGCCAGCAGCAGTAGCGGGGTGGGAGATACGCAGTATTTT. Protein sequence: CASSSSGVGDTQYF.

This clone was counted a single time. The J gene is TRBJ2-7, the V gene TRBV19; no reliable D call. The CDR3 is 11 amino acids. V gave up 4 bases and J gave up 3 bases, with 4 bases separating them. Per germline, CDR1 LNHDA and CDR2 SQIVND (reference sequence). CDR3 loop: CASSTNYEQYF. In DNA form, the CDR3 reads TGTGCCAGTAGTACCAACTACGAGCAGTACTTC.

V and J are TRBV6-1 and TRBJ1-4, with TRBD1 as a possible D gene (6 bases). The CDR3 runs 14 residues. Looked up from germline, CDR1 is MNHNS and CDR2 is SASEGT. The germline V and J ends were trimmed by 2 bases and 7 bases, with 11 bases remaining between them. The CDR3: CASSERGHSEKLFF. The DNA of the CDR3 is TGTGCCAGCAGTGAAAGGGGACACTCTGAAAAACTGTTTTTT.

The chain combines TRBV7-9 with TRBJ1-1, with unresolved D. Trimming took 3 bases from V and 2 from J, leaving 16 bases between them. The CDR3 loop spans 16 amino acids. Per the germline V gene, CDR1 is SEHNR and CDR2 is FQNEAQ (reference sequence). The CDR3 coding sequence is TGTGCCAGCAGCTTTCTGTGGGAGCGAAACAACACTGAAGCTTTCTTT. Protein: CASSFLWERNNTEAFF.

This chain links TRBV10-3 with TRBJ2-1; D perhaps matches TRBD2 (6 bases). The germline gives CDR1 ENHRY, CDR2 SYGVKD. This CDR3 has 13 amino acids. V lost 4 bases and J 12 bases, leaving 16 bases between the germline ends. The chain's CDR3 is CAISASTGAVQFF. DNA for the CDR3: TGTGCCATCAGTGCCTCAACGGGAGCGGTGCAGTTCTTC.

The V call is TRBV7-2, the J call TRBJ2-3, with TRBD2 matching 7 bases. The V gene end was trimmed by 5 bases and the J gene end by 9 bases; junction bases not matched to a gene: 8. The CDR3 extends over 13 amino acids. Germline V gives CDR1 SGHTA, CDR2 FQGNSA. The CDR3 reads CASSTGPGGTQYF. The CDR3 DNA follows: TGTGCCAGCAGCACAGGTCCGGGAGGAACGCAGTATTTT.

The chain links TRBV19 to TRBJ2-7, with no clear D. Germline assignment: CDR1 LNHDA and CDR2 SQIVND (reference sequence). CDR3 length: 14 residues. V lost 2 bases to trimming and J lost 3 bases, with 11 bases between them. CDR3 loop: CASSISIGVYEQYF. DNA of the CDR3: TGTGCCAGTAGTATATCCATCGGAGTCTACGAGCAGTACTTC.

The chain combines TRBV19 with TRBJ1-2; no clear D. Germline V gives CDR1 LNHDA, CDR2 SQIVND (reference sequence). This CDR3 region has 14 residues. V lost 8 bases and J lost 4, with 17 bases in between. CDR3: CASVPERAPYGYTF. CDR3 coding DNA: TGTGCCAGTGTTCCCGAAAGGGCGCCCTATGGCTACACCTTC. The full variable domain, in which reference TRBV19 and TRBJ1-2 provide the parts outside the CDR3, is DGGITQSPKYLFRKEGQNVTLSCEQNLNHDAMYWYRQDPGQGLRLIYYSQIVNDFQKGDIAEGYSVSREKKESFPLTVTSAQKNPTAFYLCASVPERAPYGYTFGSGTRLTVV.

V gene TRBV7-2 combines with J gene TRBJ2-4; 12 bases agree with TRBD2. Per the germline V gene, CDR1 is SGHTA and CDR2 is FQGNSA. The CDR3 runs to 13 residues. With V trimmed by 5 bases and J by 12 bases, 5 bases remained unmatched. This CDR3 reads CASSATSGGNQYF. The CDR3, as DNA: TGTGCCAGCAGCGCTACTAGCGGGGGGAATCAGTACTTC.

CDR3 sequence reads: CASSVDRGNNQPQHF. The CDR3 DNA reads TGCGCCAGCAGCGTGGACAGGGGGAACAATCAGCCCCAGCATTTT. V is TRBV5-1 and J is TRBJ1-5; 10 bases map to TRBD1. This CDR3 region has 15 residues. Germline V gene lookup returns CDR1 SGHRS and CDR2 YFSETQ. J gave up 3 bases and V 4 bases, and 4 bases lay outside the gene matches.

V usage is TRBV11-3 and J usage is TRBJ2-2; TRBD2 matches at 7 bases. The CDR3 is 16 residues long. The ends lost 0 bases at V and 1 base at J; junction bases unmatched: 2. CDR1 and CDR2 (germline): SGHNT, YENEEA. Here the CDR3 DNA reads TGTGCCAGCAGCTTAGATGGCGGGAGGAACACCGGGGAGCTGTTTTTT. Its translation: CASSLDGGRNTGELFF.

Note on this clone: The junction does not match germline at one end; this may be a read error. V gene TRBV6-1 combines with J gene TRBJ1-5; a possible D gene is TRBD1 (6 bases). Germline V gene data show CDR1 as MNHNS and CDR2 as SASEGT. This CDR3 is 13 amino acids long. Here the CDR3 reads CASSGGTPTPPSF. The CDR3 DNA sequence: TGTGCCAGCAGTGGAGGGACACCCACCCCCCCGAGTTTT.

The chain joins TRBV29-1 to TRBJ2-2; 8 bases are shared with TRBD1. The germline gives CDR1 SQVTM, CDR2 ANQGSEA. V was clipped by 5 bases and J by 6 bases; unmatched bases: 11. The CDR3 sequence is 15 residues long. The CDR3 DNA reads as TGCAGCGTTCGGAACAGGGGGATAAGGGCCGGGGAGCTGTTTTTT. Amino acids: CSVRNRGIRAGELFF.

This chain links TRBV28 with TRBJ1-5; D is possibly TRBD1 (5 bases). Looked up from germline, CDR1 is MDHEN and CDR2 is SYDVKM. The V end lost 6 bases, the J end lost 0 bases, and 15 bases lay between the germline ends. There are 16 residues in the CDR3. The CDR3 is CASSRVGVSSNQPQHF. For the CDR3, the DNA is TGTGCCAGCAGCAGGGTTGGGGTGTCTAGCAATCAGCCCCAGCATTTT.

In the case of this clone: This sample also contains other DNA sequences that code for the same CDR3. The chain carries TRBV27 and TRBJ1-6; no clear D gene. CDR1 is MNHEY and CDR2 is SMNVEV in the germline V gene (reference sequence). V was cut by 3 bases and J by 9 bases, with 6 bases left in between. The CDR3 covers 12 residues. The CDR3 nucleotides are TGTGCCAGCAGTTTTCAGTTTTCACCCCTCCACTTT. Translation: CASSFQFSPLHF.

The V and J genes are TRBV6-6 and TRBJ2-7, with TRBD1 matching 7 bases. From germline, CDR1 is MNHNY and CDR2 SVGAGI (reference sequence). Trimming removed 8 bases from V and 7 bases from J; junction bases left unmatched: 14. The CDR3 is made up of 14 amino acids. Written as DNA, the CDR3 is TGTGCCAGCGTCCCCGGGACAGCTTTTGGGGAGCAGTACTTC. Its protein is CASVPGTAFGEQYF.

The chain has TRBV5-6 and TRBJ1-1; no clear D. Looked up from germline, CDR1 is SGHDT and CDR2 is YYEEEE. V was shortened by 4 bases and J by 0 bases, with 10 bases between the two germline ends. The CDR3 has 14 residues. In nucleotides, the CDR3 is TGTGCCAGCAGCGTGACGGGGTTGAACACTGAAGCTTTCTTT. It translates to CASSVTGLNTEAFF.

A word on this clone: A much larger clone lies one base from this, so it may be a read error. Other nucleotide sequences from this sample produce the same CDR3. The chain uses TRBV4-3 and TRBJ1-5; D is uncertain. Germline CDR1 LGHNA, CDR2 YSLEER. CDR3 length: 13 residues. Trimming took off 0 bases at V and 4 bases at J, with 4 bases between the two ends. CDR3 amino acids: CASSQEINQPQHF. CDR3 nucleotides: TGCGCCAGCAGCCAAGAAATAAATCAGCCCCAGCATTTT.

A remark on this clone: The same CDR3 can be traced to other DNA sequences in this sample. The chain is built from TRBV5-1 and TRBJ2-1, with D hard to call. This CDR3 region has 15 residues. Trimming stripped 0 bases from V and 0 bases from J, with 7 bases between. In germline, CDR1 is SGHRS, CDR2 YFSETQ. The CDR3 loop reads CASSLEGSSYNEQFF. As DNA, the CDR3 is TGCGCCAGCAGCTTGGAAGGTAGCTCCTACAATGAGCAGTTCTTC. Full variable domain (rest looked up from reference TRBV5-1 and TRBJ2-1): KAGVTQTPRYLIKTRGQQVTLSCSPISGHRSVSWYQQTPGQGLQFLFEYFSETQRNKGNFPGRFSGRQFSNSRSEMNVSTLELGDSALYLCASSLEGSSYNEQFFGPGTRLTVL.

This chain joins TRBV10-2 and TRBJ1-4; D not resolved. This CDR3 region has 14 residues. Trimming took 10 bases from V and 5 from J, leaving 17 bases between them. The V gene's germline CDR1 is WSHSY and CDR2 SAAADI. The CDR3 nucleotides read TGCGCCACAGCGAACCGGGAGCTGAATGAAAAACTGTTTTTT. Protein sequence: CATANRELNEKLFF.

The chain links TRBV30 to TRBJ2-1; 7 bases agree with TRBD2. Germline loops: CDR1 GTSNPN, CDR2 SVGIG (reference sequence). The CDR3 spans 14 residues. With V trimmed by 5 bases and J by 6 bases, 10 bases remained unmatched. CDR3 loop: CAWGSGDQRNEQFF. CDR3 sequence (DNA): TGTGCCTGGGGCAGCGGGGACCAACGCAATGAGCAGTTCTTC.